Listed below are T cell receptor beta chains from one sample, sequenced in a study of blood T cell repertoires in COVID-19. Generated by immunoSEQ multiplex PCR, the TCRdb table keeps only in-frame clones and is missing some. The data contain 250,000 to 350,000 clones, 88% of them singletons. Material: peripheral blood. Receptors originate from a woman in her 30s with COVID-19, enrolled during active disease. Both conserved end residues are part of each CDR3. D genes are given only for firm matches. Only part of the rows carry a size: once, few, many, or a class if the clone is expanded.

DNA	CDR3	J	V	size	D
TGTGCCAGCAGTAACCTAAGGGGGATCGGGGAGCTGTTTTTT	CASSNLRGIGELFF	TRBJ2-2	TRBV2	once	-
TGTGCCAGCAGCTTAGTTGTGGGAGTCGTCTACGAGCAGTACTTC	CASSLVVGVVYEQYF	TRBJ2-7	TRBV7-2	-	-
TGTGCCAGCAGCCTCGAGACCCAGTACTTC	CASSLETQYF	TRBJ2-5	TRBV7-9	once	-
TGTGCCAGTAGTAACGGACTAGCAGAGTACGAGCAGTACTTC	CASSNGLAEYEQYF	TRBJ2-7	TRBV19	-	TRBD2
TGCGCCAGCAGCCAAGATCTGCAGGGGTACAATGAGCAGTTCTTC	CASSQDLQGYNEQFF	TRBJ2-1	TRBV4-1	-	-
TGCAGCGTTGGGGGGGAGACAAAACCTTACAATGAGCAGTTCTTC	CSVGGETKPYNEQFF	TRBJ2-1	TRBV29-1	-	-
TGCGCCAGCAGCTTTCTAGGAACAGGGGCCTCCTACGAGCAGTACTTC	CASSFLGTGASYEQYF	TRBJ2-7	TRBV5-1	-	TRBD1
TGTGCCAGTAGTATAGACAGAAAGCAGCCCCAGCATTTT	CASSIDRKQPQHF	TRBJ1-5	TRBV19	-	-
TGTGCCAGCAGCTTTGGACAGGGGGGTTTCGAGCAGTACTTC	CASSFGQGGFEQYF	TRBJ2-7	TRBV7-8	once	TRBD1
TGTGCCACCAGTGATTTCCGGGGGGGTACAGATACGCAGTATTTT	CATSDFRGGTDTQYF	TRBJ2-3	TRBV24-1	once	TRBD2
TGTGCCAGCAGGTCTGAAGGGGGCAACACCGGGGAGCTGTTTTTT	CASRSEGGNTGELFF	TRBJ2-2	TRBV2	-	TRBD1
TGTGCTAGCAGCTTAGGAGATCCGACAGATACGCAGTATTTT	CASSLGDPTDTQYF	TRBJ2-3	TRBV7-7	-	-
TGTGCCAGCAGTGTTCAGTTCACAGCTTTCTTT	CASSVQFTAFF	TRBJ1-1	TRBV2	-	-
TGTGCCAGCAGCTACAGGTACAATCAGCCCCAGCATTTT	CASSYRYNQPQHF	TRBJ1-5	TRBV5-6	-	-
TGTGCCAGCAGCCATGGGACTAGCGGCGCCTACGAGCAGTACTTC	CASSHGTSGAYEQYF	TRBJ2-7	TRBV13	few	TRBD2
TGTGCCAGCAGTTTACTAGCGGGCAAGTTCTTC	CASSLLAGKFF	TRBJ2-1	TRBV12-3/TRBV12-4	-	TRBD2
TGCGCCAGCAGCCAAGATTTGGGGGGAACTAACTATGGCTACACCTTC	CASSQDLGGTNYGYTF	TRBJ1-2	TRBV4-3	-	-
TGTGCCAGCAGTTCGGGACAGGGGTATGAGCAGTTCTTC	CASSSGQGYEQFF	TRBJ2-1	TRBV12-3/TRBV12-4	-	TRBD1
TGTGCCAGCAGTTACCGAATTAGTTCTGGAAACACCATATATTTT	CASSYRISSGNTIYF	TRBJ1-3	TRBV6-5	-	-
TGTGCCAGCACGGGGGGACCAGCCTACGAGCAGTACTTC	CASTGGPAYEQYF	TRBJ2-7	TRBV2	few	TRBD2
TGTGCCAGCAGTTCTGTCCAGGCCCCCCCAGATACGCAGTATTTT	CASSSVQAPPDTQYF	TRBJ2-3	TRBV5-6	-	-
TGTGCCACCAGTGACCCGGGACTTTCTTCTAGCACAGATACGCAGTATTTT	CATSDPGLSSSTDTQYF	TRBJ2-3	TRBV24-1	-	-
TGTGCCAGCAGTTTACAACTAGCGGGAGGAAACGGGGAGCTGTTTTTT	CASSLQLAGGNGELFF	TRBJ2-2	TRBV28	-	TRBD2
TGCGCCAGCAGCCATGGTATACAGGGGGCGCGTACTGAAGCTTTCTTT	CASSHGIQGARTEAFF	TRBJ1-1	TRBV4-1	-	TRBD1
TGTGCCTGGAGTGGAGGCGGCCAAGAGACCCAGTACTTC	CAWSGGGQETQYF	TRBJ2-5	TRBV30	once	-
TGTGCCAGCTCACCATCCAGGGAAAACCAGCCCCAGCATTTT	CASSPSRENQPQHF	TRBJ1-5	TRBV18	-	-
TGTGCCAGCAGTTTTCAATCACCCCTCCACTTT	CASSFQSPLHF	TRBJ1-6	TRBV28	few	-
TGCGCCAGCAGCTTGGCCTTGGTAACAGGGGCCAACGTCCTGACTTTC	CASSLALVTGANVLTF	TRBJ2-6	TRBV5-1	-	-
TGTGCCAGCAGTCCCCCACCACAGGGGGCTGAAGCTTTCTTT	CASSPPPQGAEAFF	TRBJ1-1	TRBV28	-	TRBD1
TGTGCCAGAAGCCGCCATCTTGTCGGGACTAGCGGGAGGAGCTCCTACAATGAGCAGTTCTTC	CARSRHLVGTSGRSSYNEQFF	TRBJ2-1	TRBV7-5	-	-
TGTGCCAGCAGCTTAGAGGGCGGGAGGGCAGCTGAGCAGTTCTTC	CASSLEGGRAAEQFF	TRBJ2-1	TRBV7-2	-	TRBD2
TGTGCCAGCTCACCGGGCGGGGAGAAGACCCAGTACTTC	CASSPGGEKTQYF	TRBJ2-5	TRBV18	-	-
TGTGCCAGCAGCTTAGCTGGCAGGGTCTGGGGCTATGGCTACACCTTC	CASSLAGRVWGYGYTF	TRBJ1-2	TRBV7-8	few	-
TGTGCCAGCAGGCGACAGGGGGCCTTTGGTGAAAAACTGTTTTTT	CASRRQGAFGEKLFF	TRBJ1-4	TRBV28	-	TRBD1
TGTGCCAGCAGCTTAGGACTACGACGGTTGAACACTGAAGCTTTCTTT	CASSLGLRRLNTEAFF	TRBJ1-1	TRBV7-2	-	-
TGCGCCAGCAGCTGGCCCCTAGCGGGAGGGACCAATGAGCAGTTCTTC	CASSWPLAGGTNEQFF	TRBJ2-1	TRBV5-1	few	TRBD2
TGCGCCAGCAGTGAGGCGGGAGCCTCCGGGGAGCTGTTTTTT	CASSEAGASGELFF	TRBJ2-2	TRBV5-1	-	TRBD2
TGTGCCAGTAGTATAGACCCAGGGGGAAATACTGAAGCTTTCTTT	CASSIDPGGNTEAFF	TRBJ1-1	TRBV19	once	TRBD1
TGTGCCAGCCGACCGGACTCTGGGGCCCAGTACTTC	CASRPDSGAQYF	TRBJ2-5	TRBV19	once	-
TGCGCCAGCAGCTTCGTGATAGCGGGGCGCCAAGAGACCCAGTACTTC	CASSFVIAGRQETQYF	TRBJ2-5	TRBV5-1	-	TRBD2
TGCGCCAGCAGCTTGGCTTTAGTGACAGGGAGAGGGGAGACCCAGTACTTC	CASSLALVTGRGETQYF	TRBJ2-5	TRBV5-1	once	TRBD1
TGTGCCAGCAGCCGAAGGGGTGTCCAGGGGAATTCACCCCTCCACTTT	CASSRRGVQGNSPLHF	TRBJ1-6	TRBV3-1/TRBV3-2	-	-
TGTGCCAGCAGTCAGTCTAACTACGAGCAGTACTTC	CASSQSNYEQYF	TRBJ2-7	TRBV6-6	-	-
TGTGCCAGCAGTGAATTTCTGGAGGCTGCCGAATGCGAGCAGTTCTTC	CASSEFLEAAECEQFF	TRBJ2-1	TRBV25-1	-	-
TGTGCCAGCAGTGAGGGACAGATCAATGAGCAGTTCTTC	CASSEGQINEQFF	TRBJ2-1	TRBV6-1	-	TRBD1
TGTGCCAGCAGCCCCCCCGGCGGGAGAAGCCCCACCGGGGAGCTGTTTTTT	CASSPPGGRSPTGELFF	TRBJ2-2	TRBV9	-	TRBD2
TGTGCCAGCAGCCACCCCTCCGGGAGGGCCGTGGAGACCCAGTACTTC	CASSHPSGRAVETQYF	TRBJ2-5	TRBV5-8	-	TRBD2
TGCAGCGTTGAGGCCTACAGGGGGAAAGCTTTCTTT	CSVEAYRGKAFF	TRBJ1-1	TRBV29-1	-	TRBD1
TGCGCCAGCAGCCAAGGTCCCGGGAGTGAGCAGTTCTTC	CASSQGPGSEQFF	TRBJ2-1	TRBV4-1	-	-
TGTGCCAGCAGCGAGGGACTAGCGGAGAGCACAGATACGCAGTATTTT	CASSEGLAESTDTQYF	TRBJ2-3	TRBV9	-	TRBD2
TGTGCCAGCAGTTGGGACACGGCCATCGAAAACACTGAAGCTTTCTTT	CASSWDTAIENTEAFF	TRBJ1-1	TRBV2	-	-
TGCGCCAGCAGCACCGGACTAGCGGGAGGCCAAGAGACCCAGTACTTC	CASSTGLAGGQETQYF	TRBJ2-5	TRBV5-1	few	TRBD2
TGCGCCAGCAGCCCCGGACAGGGGGTAGGTAGCACTGAAGCTTTCTTT	CASSPGQGVGSTEAFF	TRBJ1-1	TRBV4-1	-	TRBD1
TGCGCCAGCAGCCAAGCGGGAGAGGCTTACAATGAGCAGTTCTTC	CASSQAGEAYNEQFF	TRBJ2-1	TRBV5-1	once	TRBD2
TGTGCCATCAGTGAGTCAGAGGACAGGGGTCCTGAAGCTTTCTTT	CAISESEDRGPEAFF	TRBJ1-1	TRBV10-3	-	TRBD1
TGTGCCAGCAGGGAGGTACAGAACTATGGCTACACCTTC	CASREVQNYGYTF	TRBJ1-2	TRBV6-5	few	-
TGCGCCAGCAGCCACCTCTTGGGACAGTTTAACAATGAGCAGTTCTTC	CASSHLLGQFNNEQFF	TRBJ2-1	TRBV4-3	-	TRBD1
TGTGCCAGCAGCTTACTTTTTCCGGGACAGCCTTACGAGCAGTACTTC	CASSLLFPGQPYEQYF	TRBJ2-7	TRBV5-6	-	TRBD1
TGCGCCAGCAGCCAAGAAGTTCAGTCAAAAAAACTGTTTTTT	CASSQEVQSKKLFF	TRBJ1-4	TRBV4-3	-	-
TGTGCCAGCAGCTTAGGGACAGTAAACATTCAGTACTTC	CASSLGTVNIQYF	TRBJ2-4	TRBV7-2	-	-